This TCR beta chain appears in the sequencing data of a study of CD8+ T cells in alopecia areata. cDNA prepared by RNA extraction and subsequent reverse transcription served as the template for sequencing. TCRdb's copy holds only in-frame clones and misses some; the assay was immunoSEQ multiplex PCR. The data hold some 180,000 clones, with roughly 53% observed a single time. Treatment indicated: oral pan-JAK inhibitor, 5-10 mg twice daily. This clone was seen only once. With 7 bases clipped from V and 3 bases from J, the junction kept 8 bases outside the gene matches. Germline loops: CDR1 LNHDA, CDR2 SQIVND (reference sequence). The CDR3 sequence is 14 residues long.

The chain recombines TRBV19 with TRBJ1-2; TRBD1 matches at 7 bases. The sequence was collected from a human donor with alopecia areata. The specimen was CD8+ T cells sorted from blood, collected at week 24, from a patient treated with tofacitinib. Here the CDR3 reads CASTPAGTDYGYTF. The DNA of the CDR3 is TGTGCCAGTACCCCGGCGGGGACAGACTATGGCTACACCTTC.